A selection of T cell receptor beta chains follows, all from one sample in a study of chemoradiotherapy in HPV16-positive cancers. Measured with immunoSEQ multiplex PCR; TCRdb has only the in-frame clones, and not every one. The sample shows some 1,600 clones, 80% to 95% of them seen only once. The source material was tumor tissue, sampled from a patient who underwent chemoradiotherapy. These receptors came from a human donor with HPV-associated anogenital cancer. CDR3s include the opening cysteine and the closing phenylalanine or tryptophan. A D gene is named only where the DNA matches it firmly. Clone size is shown for a subset of rows, as once, few, many or a class of expanded clone.

>16|TRBJ1-1|TRBV5-1|-|-
TGCGCCAGCAGCTTGGAGGGTAGTCTCGGAGACACTGAAGCTTTCTTT
CASSLEGSLGDTEAFF
>15|TRBJ1-5|TRBV19|TRBD1|-
TGTGCCAGTAGTCCTGAGGGGACAGGGGTCCAGCCCCAGCATTTT
CASSPEGTGVQPQHF
>13|TRBJ1-1|TRBV2|-|-
TGTGCCAGCGAGGCGGGGGTGAACACTGAAGCTTTCTTT
CASEAGVNTEAFF
>15|TRBJ2-1|TRBV6-1|TRBD2|-
TGTGCCAGCAGTTGGGGCGGGGGAGTAAACAATGAGCAGTTCTTC
CASSWGGGVNNEQFF
>15|TRBJ2-2|TRBV6-5|TRBD2|-
TGTGCCAGCAGGCCCGGACTAGCGGGAGTCGGGGAGCTGTTTTTT
CASRPGLAGVGELFF
>15|TRBJ2-1|TRBV5-1|-|-
TGCGCCAGCAGCTTGGCCAGGGGTTCCTACAATGAGCAGTTCTTC
CASSLARGSYNEQFF
>15|TRBJ2-3|TRBV9|TRBD2|-
TGTGCCAGCAGCCCTAGCGGGAAGAGCGCAGATACGCAGTATTTT
CASSPSGKSADTQYF
>16|TRBJ2-1|TRBV7-9|TRBD2|-
TGTGCCAGCAGCCCACTCCTCGACAGCGGGAGTAATGAGCAGTTCTTC
CASSPLLDSGSNEQFF
>15|TRBJ1-2|TRBV7-9|-|-
TGTGCCAGCAGCTTAGCCGCCAGTACAAACTATGGCTACACCTTC
CASSLAASTNYGYTF
>11|TRBJ2-7|TRBV19|-|-
TGTGCCACACAGGGCGACGACGAGCAGTACTTC
CATQGDDEQYF
>13|TRBJ1-1|TRBV19|-|-
TGTGCCAGTAGTTCGGGCCAGAACACTGAAGCTTTCTTT
CASSSGQNTEAFF
>16|TRBJ2-3|TRBV5-1|TRBD2|-
TGCGCCAGCAGCTTAAGTCTAGCGGCAAGCACAGATACGCAGTATTTT
CASSLSLAASTDTQYF
>13|TRBJ2-7|TRBV28|-|-
TGTGCCAGCAGTTCAGGACCAACCGGGCAGCAGTACTTC
CASSSGPTGQQYF
>14|TRBJ1-1|TRBV5-4|-|once
TGTGCCAGCAGCTTGGAACGGGGGCTCACTGAAGCTTTCTTT
CASSLERGLTEAFF
>15|TRBJ2-7|TRBV11-3|TRBD2|-
TGTGCCAGCAGCTTAGCTAGCGGGGGGTTGGACGAGCAGTACTTC
CASSLASGGLDEQYF
>15|TRBJ1-1|TRBV5-1|TRBD1|-
TGCGCCAGCAGCTCTGGACAGGGTCAGAACACTGAAGCTTTCTTT
CASSSGQGQNTEAFF
>14|TRBJ1-1|TRBV4-3|-|once
TGCGCCAGCAGCCAAGATCAGCACGCCCGGCAAGCTTTCTTT
CASSQDQHARQAFF
>19|TRBJ2-7|TRBV7-9|TRBD2|-
TGTGCCAGCAGCCCCCCTACCGGGACTAGCGGGGCTATCCTCTACGAGCAGTACTTC
CASSPPTGTSGAILYEQYF
>12|TRBJ2-3|TRBV7-3|TRBD1|-
TGTGCCAGCAGCCATACTCGGGACAGGCAGTATTTT
CASSHTRDRQYF
>12|TRBJ2-7|TRBV2|-|-
TGTGCCAGTAGACAGGTTCCCTACGAGCAGTACTTC
CASRQVPYEQYF
>14|TRBJ2-7|TRBV11-2|TRBD1|-
TGTGCCAGCAGCGACCAGGGGGAAGCCTACGAGCAGTACTTC
CASSDQGEAYEQYF
>16|TRBJ2-1|TRBV28|TRBD2|-
TGTGCCAGCGGCTCGAGCGGGGGACCCTCCTACAATGAGCAGTTCTTC
CASGSSGGPSYNEQFF
>16|TRBJ1-6|TRBV2|-|-
TGTGCCAGCAGTGAATCCAGACGCAGGAACAATTCACCCCTCCACTTT
CASSESRRRNNSPLHF
>16|TRBJ2-1|TRBV6-1|-|once
TGTGCCAGCAGTGGAACCCCAGGGACCGGGCACAATGAGCAGTTCTTC
CASSGTPGTGHNEQFF
>16|TRBJ2-7|TRBV7-2|TRBD2|-
TGTGCCAGCAGCGCCACTCTAGCGGGAGTCGCCTACGAGCAGTACTTC
CASSATLAGVAYEQYF
>15|TRBJ1-4|TRBV5-1|-|-
TGCGCCAGCAGCTTGGTTCTGGGACTGAATGAAAAACTGTTTTTT
CASSLVLGLNEKLFF
>14|TRBJ1-4|TRBV7-6|-|-
TGTGCCAGCAGCTTTAACGGGGGAAAGGAAAAACTGTTTTTT
CASSFNGGKEKLFF
>9|TRBJ1-1|TRBV6-5|-|-
TGTGCCTTGCCCTCAGAGGGTTTCTTT
CALPSEGFF
>16|TRBJ1-5|TRBV5-5|-|-
TGTGCCAGCAGCTTCAGCCCAGGGGTGGGCAATCAGCCCCAGCATTTT
CASSFSPGVGNQPQHF
>15|TRBJ2-2|TRBV19|TRBD1|-
TGTGCCAGTAGTATTCAGGGGGATGTCACCGGGGAGCTGTTTTTT
CASSIQGDVTGELFF
>13|TRBJ2-7|TRBV28|TRBD1|once
TGTGCCAGCAGCTCTATGGTAGGGACAGGTGAGAACTTC
CASSSMVGTGENF
>15|TRBJ2-1|TRBV25-1|TRBD2|-
TGTGCCAGCAGTGGACTAGCCCTCATGTACAATGAGCAGTTCTTC
CASSGLALMYNEQFF